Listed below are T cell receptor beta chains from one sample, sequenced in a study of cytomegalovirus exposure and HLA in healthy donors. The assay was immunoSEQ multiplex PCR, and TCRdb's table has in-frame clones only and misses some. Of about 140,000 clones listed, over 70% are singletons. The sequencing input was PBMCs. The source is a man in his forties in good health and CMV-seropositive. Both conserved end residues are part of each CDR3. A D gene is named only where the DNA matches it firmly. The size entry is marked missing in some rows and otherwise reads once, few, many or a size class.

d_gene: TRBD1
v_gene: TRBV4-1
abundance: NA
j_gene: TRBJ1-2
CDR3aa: CASSQAGTGVLGYTF
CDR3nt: TGCGCCAGCAGCCAGGCAGGGACAGGGGTGCTTGGCTACACCTTC

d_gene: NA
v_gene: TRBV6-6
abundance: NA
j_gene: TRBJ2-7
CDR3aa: CASSYSRVEKQYF
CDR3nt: TGTGCCAGCAGTTACTCGAGGGTGGAGAAGCAGTACTTC

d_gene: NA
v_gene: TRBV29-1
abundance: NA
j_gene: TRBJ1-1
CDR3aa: CSVEEQLNTEAFF
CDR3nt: TGCAGCGTTGAAGAACAGTTGAACACTGAAGCTTTCTTT

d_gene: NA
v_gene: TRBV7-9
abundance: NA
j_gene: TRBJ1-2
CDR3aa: CASSSAGSSRSYGYTF
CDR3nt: TGTGCCAGCAGCTCAGCGGGTTCTAGCCGGTCCTATGGCTACACCTTC

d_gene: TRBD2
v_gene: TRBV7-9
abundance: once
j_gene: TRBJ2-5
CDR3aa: CASSLVSRLAGDWETQYF
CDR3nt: TGTGCCAGCAGCTTAGTATCGAGACTAGCGGGAGATTGGGAGACCCAGTACTTC

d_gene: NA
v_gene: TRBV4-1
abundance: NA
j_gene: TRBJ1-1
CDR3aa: CANSQQQGRVTEAFF
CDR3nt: TGCGCCAACAGCCAGCAACAGGGTAGGGTCACTGAAGCTTTCTTT

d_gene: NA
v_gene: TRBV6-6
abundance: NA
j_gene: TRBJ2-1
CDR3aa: CASSPEGGANPFF
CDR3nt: TGTGCCAGCAGCCCTGAGGGCGGGGCTAACCCGTTCTTC

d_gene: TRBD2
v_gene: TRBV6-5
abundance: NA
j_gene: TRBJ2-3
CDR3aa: CASSNLAGPEDTQYF
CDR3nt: TGTGCCAGCAGTAATCTAGCGGGCCCGGAAGATACGCAGTATTTT

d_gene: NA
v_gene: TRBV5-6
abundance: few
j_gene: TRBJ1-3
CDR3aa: CASSGTDSFSGNTIYF
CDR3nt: TGTGCCAGCAGCGGAACGGACAGCTTCTCTGGAAACACCATATATTTT

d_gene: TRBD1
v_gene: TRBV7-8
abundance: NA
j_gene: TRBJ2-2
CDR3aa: CASSPSGTGGTGELFF
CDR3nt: TGTGCCAGCAGCCCCTCCGGGACAGGGGGCACCGGGGAGCTGTTTTTT

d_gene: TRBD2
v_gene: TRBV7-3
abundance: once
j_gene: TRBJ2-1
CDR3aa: CASSLSGGYNEQFF
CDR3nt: TGTGCCAGCAGCTTATCGGGAGGGTACAATGAGCAGTTCTTC

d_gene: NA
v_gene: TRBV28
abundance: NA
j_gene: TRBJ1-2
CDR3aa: CASSSRVLGGYTF
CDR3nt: TGTGCCAGCAGTAGCAGGGTACTTGGAGGCTACACCTTC

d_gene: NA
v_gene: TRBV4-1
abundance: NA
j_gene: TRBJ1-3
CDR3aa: CASSQDVTVSGNTIYF
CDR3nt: TGCGCCAGCAGCCAAGACGTGACAGTCTCTGGAAACACCATATATTTT

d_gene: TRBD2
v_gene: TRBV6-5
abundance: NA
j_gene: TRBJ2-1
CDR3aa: CASSPRTSAYNEQFF
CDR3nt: TGTGCCAGCAGTCCACGGACTAGCGCCTACAATGAGCAGTTCTTC

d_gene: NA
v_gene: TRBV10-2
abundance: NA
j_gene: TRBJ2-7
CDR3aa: CASSEVGEQYF
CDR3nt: TGCGCCAGCAGTGAAGTCGGGGAGCAGTACTTC

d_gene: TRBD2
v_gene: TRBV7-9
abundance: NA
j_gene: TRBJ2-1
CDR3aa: CASSSGGSNLGNEQFF
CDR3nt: TGTGCCAGCAGCTCGGGGGGATCAAACCTTGGCAATGAGCAGTTCTTC

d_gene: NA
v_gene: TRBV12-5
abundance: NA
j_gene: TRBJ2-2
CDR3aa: CASGFGDTGELFF
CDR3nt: TGTGCTAGTGGTTTCGGGGACACCGGGGAGCTGTTTTTT

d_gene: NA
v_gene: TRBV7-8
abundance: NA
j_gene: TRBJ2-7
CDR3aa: CASSLSRIGDIREQYF
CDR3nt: TGTGCCAGCAGCTTATCCAGAATAGGGGATATTCGCGAGCAGTACTTC